This entry lists 26 T cell receptor beta chains sequenced from one sample in a study of regulatory T cells in long-lasting Graves disease. Arm-PCR of CDR3 regions and iRepertoire HTBI primers were the basis on which TCR beta libraries were built. TCRdb analysed the multiplex PCR reads with MiXCR anew, one entry per CDR3 protein. This repertoire shows a few hundred thousand distinct CDR3 sequences, over 9.5% found once; its top ten account for approximately 17%. Time point in this sample: newly diagnosed GD, antithyroid drugs for less than 3 months. Following extraction of RNA from PBMCs, that RNA was used to make the TCR library. The same sample was also studied in work on T cells in Graves' hyperthyroidism and ophthalmopathy.

Sequences were derived from peripheral blood mononuclear cells (PBMCs), sampled at new diagnosis, from a patient treated with antithyroid drugs. Receptors originate from a woman between 18 and 29 years old with Graves disease.

This clonotype was detected ten times or more. The chain recombines TRBV13 with TRBJ2-5; a weak D match, TRBD2 (6 bases). This CDR3 spans 16 amino acids. V was shortened by 2 bases and J by 0 bases, with 13 bases between the two germline ends. Germline-derived CDR1 and CDR2 are PRHDT and FYEKMQ (reference sequence). The CDR3 DNA follows: TGTGCCAGCAGCTTACGGGGGTCGCGAGACCAAGAGACCCAGTACTTC. It translates to CASSLRGSRDQETQYF.

The table lists this clonotype with many counts. The V and J genes are TRBV12-3 or TRBV12-4 and TRBJ2-5; D is uncertain. V was pared by 7 bases and J by 5 bases, with 14 bases between. The CDR3 covers 13 residues. CDR3 loop: CASTFGRRETQYF. The CDR3 DNA is TGTGCCAGCACCTTCGGAAGACGGGAGACCCAGTACTTC.

This clonotype occurred a few times. The chain recombines TRBV24-1 with TRBJ1-5; 7 bases agree with TRBD1. CDR1 is KGHDR, CDR2 SFDVKD, per germline. V was clipped by 6 bases and J by 3 bases; unmatched bases: 1. The CDR3 consists of 13 residues. DNA for the CDR3: TGTGCCACCAGTACAGGGGACAATCAGCCCCAGCATTTT. Its translation is CATSTGDNQPQHF.

The chain joins TRBV24-1 to TRBJ1-5; D might be TRBD1 (5 bases). The germline gives CDR1 KGHDR, CDR2 SFDVKD. Trimming left V 4 bases short and J 0 bases short, with 6 bases between. The CDR3 has 14 residues. The CDR3 region has the DNA TGTGCCACCAGTGACACAGGTAGCAATCAGCCCCAGCATTTT. It codes for CATSDTGSNQPQHF.

This clonotype was recorded at least ten times. The chain recombines TRBV28 with TRBJ2-1, with D perhaps being TRBD1 or TRBD2 (5 bases each). The V gene's germline CDR1 is MDHEN and CDR2 SYDVKM. Trimming cost V 2 bases and J 7 bases, with 12 bases left between them. This CDR3 has 14 amino acids. CDR3 loop: CASSLPAGRNEQFF. The CDR3 nucleotides read TGTGCCAGCAGTTTACCGGCAGGGAGAAATGAGCAGTTCTTC.

The sample holds many counts of this clonotype. The CDR3 nucleotides read TGTGCCAGCAGCCGGGACAGGCCCTCTGTCCACATTCAGTACTTC. It encodes CASSRDRPSVHIQYF. The chain joins TRBV7-2 to TRBJ2-4, with 8 bases matching TRBD1. Germline trimming cut 5 bases from V and 8 bases from J; bases unmatched to any gene: 11. The CDR3 spans 15 residues. Germline lookup yields CDR1 SGHTA and CDR2 FQGNSA.

This clonotype occurred many times. The rearrangement links TRBV10-3 to TRBJ1-4, with a possible D match to TRBD1 (6 bases). Trimming shortened V by 0 bases and J by 5 bases, and 10 bases separated the two germline ends. The germline V gene has CDR1 ENHRY and CDR2 SYGVKD. The CDR3 extends over 15 amino acids. CDR3 amino acids: CAISESGRGNEKLFF. CDR3 coding DNA: TGTGCCATCAGTGAGTCTGGCAGGGGAAATGAAAAACTGTTTTTT.

This clonotype was found many times. This chain uses TRBV29-1 with TRBJ2-1; the match to TRBD2 covers 8 bases. Germline V gives CDR1 SQVTM, CDR2 ANQGSEA. The junction had 9 bases not matched to a gene; V was cut back by 7 bases and J by 10 bases. This CDR3 is built from 12 residues. The CDR3 DNA follows: TGCAGCGAAACTAGCGGTCTGGACGAGCAGTTCTTC. Its protein is CSETSGLDEQFF.

This clonotype was seen repeatedly, ten times or more. This chain joins TRBV11-2 and TRBJ2-7; 11 bases match TRBD2. This CDR3 has 20 amino acids. J lost 6 bases, V lost 0 bases, and 19 bases had no gene match. Germline CDR1 SGHAT, CDR2 FQNNGV. The CDR3 bases are TGTGCCAGCAGCTTAGATGGAGGACTAGCGGGCCTCAGGAGGTCGGGCGAGCAGTACTTC. This encodes CASSLDGGLAGLRRSGEQYF.

This clonotype was detected many times. The rearrangement links TRBV20-1 to TRBJ1-1; D possibly corresponds to TRBD1 (6 bases). This CDR3 is 16 amino acids long. Trimming cost V 5 bases and J 1 base, with 20 bases left between them. Germline CDR1 and CDR2: DFQATT and SNEGSKA (reference sequence). As DNA, the CDR3 is TGCAGTGCTTGGGGGCAGGGTGGGCGTACGAACACTGAAGCTTTCTTT. This codes for CSAWGQGGRTNTEAFF.

The chain links TRBV6-1 to TRBJ2-2; D possibly matches TRBD1 or TRBD2 (5 bases each). The germline CDR1 and CDR2 sequences are MNHNS and SASEGT. V was shortened by 5 bases and J by 5 bases, with 18 bases between the two germline ends. The CDR3 contains 16 residues. CDR3 region: CASSLAGREKTGELFF. The CDR3 bases are TGTGCCAGCAGTCTTGCTGGCAGGGAGAAAACCGGGGAGCTGTTTTTT.

In this sample, this clonotype turned up a few times. This chain joins TRBV7-9 and TRBJ1-1, with D perhaps TRBD1 (6 bases). The germline V gene has CDR1 SEHNR and CDR2 FQNEAQ (reference sequence). The CDR3 has 14 residues. V lost 8 bases and J 1 base, leaving 14 bases between the germline ends. This chain's CDR3 is CASDRGGGNTEAFF. CDR3 in DNA: TGTGCCAGCGACAGAGGGGGGGGGAACACTGAAGCTTTCTTT. The full variable domain, rest sourced from reference TRBV7-9 and TRBJ1-1, is DTGVSQNPRHKITKRGQNVTFRCDPISEHNRLYWYRQTLGQGPEFLTYFQNEAQLEKSRLLSDRFSAERPKGSFSTLEIQRTEQGDSAMYLCASDRGGGNTEAFFGQGTRLTVV.

This clonotype was counted many times. The rearrangement uses TRBV9 and TRBJ2-5; TRBD2 agrees at 12 bases. CDR1 is SGDLS and CDR2 is YYNGEE in the germline V gene. The V and J ends lost 0 bases and 4 bases, in that order; junction bases with no gene match: 4. This CDR3 is built from 16 residues. CDR3 region: CASSVGLAGVRETQYF. The CDR3, as DNA: TGTGCCAGCAGCGTAGGACTAGCGGGAGTGAGAGAGACCCAGTACTTC.

This clonotype was counted between two and nine times. The chain combines TRBV13 with TRBJ2-2; perhaps D is TRBD1 or TRBD2 (5 bases each). The CDR3 spans 14 residues. Germline CDR1 PRHDT, CDR2 FYEKMQ (reference sequence). V lost 5 bases to trimming and J lost 2 bases, with 9 bases between them. The CDR3 loop reads CASSTRGNTGELFF. CDR3 DNA sequence: TGTGCCAGCAGCACGAGGGGTAACACCGGGGAGCTGTTTTTT.

This clonotype was counted at least ten times. This rearrangement joins TRBV20-1 to TRBJ2-1; no clear D. This CDR3 comprises 13 residues. Between the trimmed V and J ends, which lost 1 base and 10 bases, there was a span of 14 bases. CDR1 and CDR2 from the germline V gene are DFQATT and SNEGSKA (reference sequence). The CDR3 DNA is TGCAGTGCTAGAGCCCACTTGTTGGGGGAGCAGTTCTTC. As protein: CSARAHLLGEQFF.

There are many counts of this clonotype. This rearrangement joins TRBV11-2 to TRBJ1-1, with D possibly being TRBD1 (6 bases). With 5 bases removed from V and 3 bases from J, the gap between germline ends came to 13 bases. The germline V gene has CDR1 SGHAT and CDR2 FQNNGV. The CDR3 sequence is 14 residues long. Here the CDR3 DNA reads TGTGCCAGCAGCGCGAGAACAGGGTACACTGAAGCTTTCTTT. This codes for CASSARTGYTEAFF.

This clonotype was seen a few times. The rearrangement joins TRBV4-1 to TRBJ1-2; 9 nucleotides line up with TRBD1. The CDR3 has 15 residues. After removal of 4 bases from V and 5 bases from J, the junction contained 8 bases not matched to a gene. Germline V gene sequence: CDR1 MGHRA, CDR2 YSYEKL. CDR3 loop: CASSPGQGPRYGYTF. CDR3 sequence (DNA): TGCGCCAGCAGCCCAGGACAGGGGCCAAGGTATGGCTACACCTTC.

The J gene is TRBJ2-1, the V gene TRBV7-9; 8 bases are shared with TRBD1. The CDR3 has 14 residues. Germline CDR1 SEHNR, CDR2 FQNEAQ (reference sequence). V lost 2 bases to trimming and J lost 7 bases; unmatched junction nucleotides: 4. The CDR3 DNA reads TGTGCCAGCAGCTTATGGACAGGGCTAAATGAGCAGTTCTTC. As protein: CASSLWTGLNEQFF.

On this clonotype itself: This sequence may be a read error, since a much larger clone differs from it by one base. The chain uses TRBV7-3 and TRBJ1-1, with a possible D match to TRBD1 (6 bases). Looked up from germline, CDR1 is SGHTA and CDR2 is FQGTGA. This CDR3 has 13 residues. The CDR3 loop is CASGRGRDTEALF. In nucleotides, the CDR3 is TGTGCCAGCGGGCGGGGAAGGGACACTGAAGCTCTCTTT.

This clonotype was seen ten or more times. V and J are TRBV3-1 and TRBJ2-1; D is ambiguous. The CDR3 covers 12 residues. V was pared by 4 bases and J by 15 bases, with 16 bases between. In germline, CDR1 is LGHDT, CDR2 YNNKEL (reference sequence). The CDR3 DNA sequence: TGTGCCAGCAGCCGAGACCGGGCCCAGCGGTTCTTC. It is translated as CASSRDRAQRFF.

This clonotype was picked up many times. The V gene is TRBV27, the J gene TRBJ1-4; D possibly corresponds to TRBD1 (6 bases). The length of the CDR3 is 16 residues. Germline V lookup: CDR1 MNHEY, CDR2 SMNVEV (reference sequence). The ends were cut back, 2 bases at V and 7 bases at J, with 17 bases in the middle. The CDR3, as DNA: TGTGCCAGCAGTTTAAACCAGGGGTTATGGAGTGAAAAACTGTTTTTT. Translating gives CASSLNQGLWSEKLFF.

The chain is built from TRBV5-8 and TRBJ1-2; 7 bases align to TRBD1. CDR1 is SGHTS and CDR2 is YDEGEE in the germline V gene. CDR3 length: 16 residues. V gave up 4 bases and J gave up 7 bases; unmatched junction bases: 16. CDR3 DNA sequence: TGTGCCAGCAGCCAACGAGACAGGGCAGGGATGGGTGGCTACACCTTC. As protein: CASSQRDRAGMGGYTF.

This clonotype was counted ten times or more. The V call is TRBV7-9, the J call TRBJ2-1; D call uncertain. Germline V gene lookup returns CDR1 SEHNR and CDR2 FQNEAQ (reference sequence). V was trimmed by 2 bases and J by 4 bases, leaving 9 bases between them. CDR3 size: 14 residues. For the CDR3, the DNA is TGTGCCAGCAGCTTAATTAGGCCTTACAATGAGCAGTTCTTC. Translation gives CASSLIRPYNEQFF.

The chain couples TRBV12-3 or TRBV12-4 to TRBJ2-2, with 7 bases matching TRBD1. V was clipped by 6 bases and J by 7 bases; unmatched bases: 11. The CDR3 extends over 15 amino acids. The CDR3 sequence: CASRETGERGGELFF. The CDR3 nucleotides read TGTGCCAGCAGGGAAACAGGGGAGAGAGGCGGGGAGCTGTTTTTT.

This clonotype occurred many times. The chain joins TRBV7-3 to TRBJ1-1, with D possibly being TRBD1 (6 bases). Germline V gene data show CDR1 as SGHTA and CDR2 as FQGTGA. The CDR3 length is 18 residues. With 5 bases removed from V and 5 bases from J, the gap between germline ends came to 27 bases. CDR3: CASSPTGGGARPSTEAFF. The CDR3 DNA reads TGTGCCAGCAGCCCCACCGGCGGGGGGGCCCGGCCTAGTACTGAAGCTTTCTTT.

This clonotype was recorded at least ten times. The V gene is TRBV18, the J gene TRBJ2-1; possibly TRBD2 for D (5 bases). Germline CDR1 reads KGHSH; CDR2 reads LQKENI. Trimming pared 3 bases from V and 4 bases from J, leaving 13 bases between. CDR3 length: 15 amino acids. The CDR3 spells CASSPTRGKYNEQFF. The DNA for the CDR3 is TGTGCCAGCTCACCCACGAGAGGGAAATACAATGAGCAGTTCTTC.